This T cell receptor beta chain emerged from a study of cytomegalovirus exposure and HLA in healthy donors. About the study: Within an early data release were about 85 million unique TCRs drawn from HLA-typed donors.

In the PCR, 60 Vbeta and 13 Jbeta primers were used. Assay: immunoSEQ multiplex PCR; the TCRdb copy retains only in-frame clones and omits some. Of 150,000 to 200,000 clones listed, 10% to 15% are singletons. The CDR3 runs 15 residues. Germline V gene lookup returns CDR1 SNHLY and CDR2 FYNNEI. Trimming took 1 base from V and 4 from J; bases not matched to a gene: 6. The V and J genes are TRBV2 and TRBJ1-2, with TRBD1 matching over 7 bases. The sample consisted of PBMCs. This clonotype was sampled from a man aged 45 to 65 in good health and CMV-seropositive. The CDR3 here is CASSEGRDRAYGYTF. The CDR3 bases are TGTGCCAGCAGTGAAGGGCGGGACAGAGCCTATGGCTACACCTTC.